This T cell receptor beta chain stems from a study of T-cell memory formation after mild COVID-19. This clonotype has ten or more counts. Germline V gene lookup returns CDR1 SGHNT and CDR2 YYREEE (reference sequence). The CDR3 loop spans 15 amino acids. With V trimmed by 6 bases and J by 1 base, 8 bases remained unmatched. TCRdb ran MiXCR on the 5' RACE reads and lists one entry per CDR3 protein. The sample contains under 300,000 distinct CDR3 sequences, 8.2% of which appear only once. This rearrangement joins TRBV5-4 to TRBJ2-5, with 8 bases fitting TRBD1. The specimen was PBMCs or a T cell subset sorted from them (not recorded which). This TCR was recovered from a man aged 18 to 30 who had mild COVID-19 (a few samples of this study predate the infection). Cell type and time point are not known. The CDR3 is CASNSGTGLQETQYF. The CDR3 nucleotides read TGTGCCAGCAATTCCGGGACAGGACTCCAAGAGACCCAGTACTTC.